Each of the 19 T cell receptor beta chains below was sequenced from the same sample in a study of blood T cell repertoires in COVID-19. Sequenced by immunoSEQ multiplex PCR; TCRdb stores in-frame clones only, minus some. The repertoire has roughly 280,000 clones, approximately 90% of them found once; the top ten carry roughly 3.9%. The material sequenced was PBMCs or T cells enriched from blood (not recorded which). Receptors were obtained from a woman in her twenties or thirties with acute COVID-19.

This clone was recorded many times. The gene calls are TRBV7-2 and TRBJ1-5, with D unresolved. Trimming pared 4 bases from V and 5 bases from J, leaving 18 bases between. Looked up from germline, CDR1 is SGHTA and CDR2 is FQGNSA. The CDR3 has 16 residues. This CDR3 is CASSSTPVGRDQPQHF. Written as DNA, the CDR3 is TGTGCCAGCAGCTCCACTCCGGTAGGGCGGGATCAGCCCCAGCATTTT.

This rearrangement joins TRBV14 to TRBJ2-2, with D tentatively TRBD1 (5 bases). Germline CDR1 is SGHDN and CDR2 is FVKESK. The ends were cut back, 5 bases at V and 1 base at J, with 8 bases in the middle. The CDR3 covers 14 residues. The CDR3 reads CASSLTENTGELFF. CDR3 sequence (DNA): TGTGCCAGCAGCTTGACAGAGAACACCGGGGAGCTGTTTTTT.

This chain uses TRBV6-5 with TRBJ2-1; 7 bases line up with TRBD2. The CDR3 covers 15 residues. Germline V gene data show CDR1 as MNHEY and CDR2 as SVGAGI. Trimming at V came to 2 bases and at J to 8 bases, leaving 9 bases not matched to a gene. The CDR3 spells CASSYGRLAIDEQFF. Here the CDR3 DNA reads TGTGCCAGCAGTTACGGCCGACTAGCTATCGATGAGCAGTTCTTC.

The chain recombines TRBV11-1 with TRBJ2-3, with a tentative D call TRBD2 (5 bases). V was trimmed by 4 bases and J by 2 bases, leaving 16 bases between them. Germline V gene lookup returns CDR1 SGHAT and CDR2 FQDESV (reference sequence). The CDR3 is 16 residues long. The CDR3 bases are TGTGCCAGCAGCTCGTATAGCGAGCTCCACACAGATACGCAGTATTTT. Residues: CASSSYSELHTDTQYF.

The V gene is TRBV6-5, the J gene TRBJ2-7, with TRBD1 identical over 9 bases. CDR1 MNHEY and CDR2 SVGAGI come from the germline V gene. This CDR3 comprises 14 residues. The J segment lost 2 bases and the V segment lost 6 bases, leaving 5 bases of the junction unmatched. In nucleotides, the CDR3 is TGTGCCAGCAGGGACGGGACAGGGCCCTACGAGCAGTACTTC. As protein: CASRDGTGPYEQYF.

This clone was picked up one time. The chain joins TRBV7-2 to TRBJ1-4; 10 bases agree with TRBD1. Trimming took 4 bases from V and 8 from J; bases not matched to a gene: 10. In germline, CDR1 is SGHTA, CDR2 FQGNSA. The CDR3 runs 16 residues. In nucleotides, the CDR3 is TGTGCCAGCAGCTCCAGGTCGACAGGGGGCAGGGAAAAACTGTTTTTT. Translated: CASSSRSTGGREKLFF.

The CDR3 is CASSEGQNEKLFF. CDR3 DNA sequence: TGTGCCAGCAGTGAGGGACAGAATGAAAAACTGTTTTTT. V usage is TRBV2 and J usage is TRBJ1-4, with 7 bases fitting TRBD1. The CDR3 has 13 residues. J was trimmed by 5 bases and V by 3 bases; bases with no gene match: 0. Per the germline V gene, CDR1 is SNHLY and CDR2 is FYNNEI.

This clone was counted once. The CDR3 loop reads CASSDRRNSNQPQHF. DNA for the CDR3: TGTGCCAGCAGTGATCGGAGAAATAGCAATCAGCCCCAGCATTTT. The chain couples TRBV6-1 to TRBJ1-5; D is uncertain. CDR3 length: 15 residues. Germline lookup yields CDR1 MNHNS and CDR2 SASEGT. V was clipped by 3 bases and J by 0 bases, with 9 bases between them.

About this clone: Other DNA variants within this sample encode the same CDR3. V and J are TRBV28 and TRBJ2-3; TRBD1 matches at 8 bases. V shed 0 bases, J shed 1 base, and the junction held 0 bases outside the gene matches. Germline CDR1 reads MDHEN; CDR2 reads SYDVKM. The CDR3 totals 15 residues. The CDR3, as DNA: TGTGCCAGCAGTTTATGGACAGGGGGCACAGATACGCAGTATTTT. Translating gives CASSLWTGGTDTQYF.

This rearrangement joins TRBV7-2 to TRBJ1-1; 9 bases line up with TRBD1. V gave up 4 bases and J gave up 7 bases; unmatched junction bases: 7. The germline CDR1 and CDR2 sequences are SGHTA and FQGNSA. The CDR3 is 14 residues long. The CDR3 nucleotides are TGTGCCAGCAGCTGGAAGACAGGGGGTAGTGAAGCTTTCTTT. Its protein is CASSWKTGGSEAFF.

The chain carries TRBV19 and TRBJ1-5; D perhaps matches TRBD1 (5 bases). Germline V gene sequence: CDR1 LNHDA, CDR2 SQIVND (reference sequence). Trimming removed 7 bases from V and 1 base from J, with 17 bases in between. The CDR3 is 16 amino acids. In DNA form, the CDR3 reads TGTGCCAGTACCCCTCTGGCGGGGGGAAGCAATCAGCCCCAGCATTTT. Its translation: CASTPLAGGSNQPQHF.

The J gene is TRBJ2-6, the V gene TRBV7-9, with D possibly TRBD1 on 6 matching bases. V lost 1 base, J lost 0 bases, and 13 bases lay in between. Germline CDR1 SEHNR, CDR2 FQNEAQ (reference sequence). The length of the CDR3 is 18 residues. DNA of the CDR3: TGTGCCAGCAGCTTAGAATTGACAGGTCTCTCTGGGGCCAACGTCCTGACTTTC. Its translation: CASSLELTGLSGANVLTF.

The chain combines TRBV5-1 with TRBJ1-5; tentative D call: TRBD1 (5 bases). There are 14 residues in the CDR3. Germline V gives CDR1 SGHRS, CDR2 YFSETQ. The V and J ends lost 4 bases and 7 bases respectively, with 15 bases between them. The CDR3, as DNA: TGCGCCAGCAGCGAAGGGGTGACGGACCAGCCCCAGCATTTT. It translates to CASSEGVTDQPQHF.

The chain carries TRBV28 and TRBJ1-2, with 7 bases matching TRBD1. The germline V gene has CDR1 MDHEN and CDR2 SYDVKM. This CDR3 has 16 amino acids. V lost 2 bases to trimming and J lost 2 bases; unmatched junction nucleotides: 8. The CDR3 here is CASSLGGQAHNYGYTF. The DNA of the CDR3 is TGTGCCAGCAGTTTAGGCGGACAGGCTCACAACTATGGCTACACCTTC.

The V gene is TRBV24-1, the J gene TRBJ2-1, with 8 bases lining up with TRBD2. The CDR3 is 15 amino acids. Germline values: CDR1 KGHDR, CDR2 SFDVKD. The V and J ends lost 5 bases and 4 bases, in that order; junction bases with no gene match: 6. The CDR3, as DNA: TGTGCCACCAGTGCTCGGGAGGGCATATACAATGAGCAGTTCTTC. Its translation: CATSAREGIYNEQFF.

The chain recombines TRBV28 with TRBJ1-3; 7 positions match TRBD1. Germline V gene data show CDR1 as MDHEN and CDR2 as SYDVKM. The CDR3 sequence is 17 residues long. Losses at the gene ends were 5 bases for V and 1 base for J; bases not matched to a gene: 11. Here the CDR3 reads CASSDSWDRTSGNTIYF. The CDR3 DNA reads as TGTGCCAGCAGTGACTCCTGGGACAGAACTTCTGGAAACACCATATATTTT.

The CDR3 DNA reads as TGTGCCATCAGTGACAGGGGCACTGAAGCTTTCTTT. This translates into CAISDRGTEAFF. The chain has TRBV10-3 and TRBJ1-1; perhaps TRBD1 as D (6 bases). The V end lost 3 bases, the J end lost 4 bases, and 6 bases lay between the germline ends. The CDR3 contains 12 residues. The germline V gene encodes CDR1 ENHRY and CDR2 SYGVKD.

V usage is TRBV28 and J usage is TRBJ1-5; D gene ambiguous. Deletions cut 5 bases from V and 3 bases from J, with 14 bases between. Germline assignment: CDR1 MDHEN and CDR2 SYDVKM. The CDR3 sequence is 15 residues long. CDR3 DNA sequence: TGTGCCAGCAGTACTAATATAGGCTACAATCAGCCCCAGCATTTT. It specifies CASSTNIGYNQPQHF.

The gene calls are TRBV19 and TRBJ1-1; D is ambiguous. Trimming took off 4 bases at V and 0 bases at J, with 15 bases between the two ends. This CDR3 comprises 16 residues. In germline, CDR1 is LNHDA, CDR2 SQIVND (reference sequence). CDR3 nucleotide sequence: TGTGCCAGTAGTAGGGTTTTAGGAGCAATGAACACTGAAGCTTTCTTT. Protein product: CASSRVLGAMNTEAFF.